This T cell receptor beta chain was captured in a study of human T cells and chemical hapten exposure. Study background: Among samples, TCR yields varied mainly because of small differences in pooled library volume.

In its sample, this clonotype was seen a few times. The antigen remains unidentified. General study results and limits: Controls formed significantly fewer large CDR3 similarity clusters than expanded TCRs did.

MiXCR, applied by TCRdb to the RACE reads, yields one record per CDR3 protein. In the table there are approximately 340,000 distinct CDR3 sequences, under 9% of which are singletons. Regarding time point: patch test 1, 2 weeks after DPC sensitization. Treatment noted: therapeutic diphenylcyclopropenone sensitization with weekly scalp DPC. Patches went on only after blood had been drawn each time. The origin of this receptor is a woman aged 18-29 years with alopecia areata. Some clones in this sample may be carry-over from other donors' samples. The sequences come from whole blood, collected in connection with sensitization to the hapten diphenylcyclopropenone (DPC).

CDR3 sequence: CASSFLRGYAISPLHF. The CDR3, as DNA: TGTGCCAGCAGCTTCTTAAGGGGCTACGCTATTTCACCCCTCCACTTT. J is TRBJ1-6 and V is TRBV7-8; D possibly corresponds to TRBD1 (5 bases). Germline V gene data show CDR1 as SGHVS and CDR2 as FQNEAQ. The CDR3 runs to 16 residues. V was trimmed by 3 bases and J by 9 bases, leaving 18 bases between them. Complete variable domain (other parts from reference TRBV7-8 and TRBJ1-6): GAGVSQSPRYKVAKRGQDVALRCDPISGHVSLFWYQQALGQGPEFLTYFQNEAQLDKSGLPSDRFFAERPEGSVSTLKIQRTQQEDSAVYLCASSFLRGYAISPLHFGNGTRLTVT.